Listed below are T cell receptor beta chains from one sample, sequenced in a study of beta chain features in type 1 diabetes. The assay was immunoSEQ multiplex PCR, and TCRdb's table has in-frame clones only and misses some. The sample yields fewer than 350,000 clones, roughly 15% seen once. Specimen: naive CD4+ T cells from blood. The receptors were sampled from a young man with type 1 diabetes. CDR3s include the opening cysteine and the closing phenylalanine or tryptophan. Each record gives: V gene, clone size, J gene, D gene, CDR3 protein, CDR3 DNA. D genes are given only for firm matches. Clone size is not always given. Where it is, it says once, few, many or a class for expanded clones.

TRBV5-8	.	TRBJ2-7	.	CASSLDYSYEQYF	TGTGCCAGCAGCTTGGATTACTCCTACGAGCAGTACTTC
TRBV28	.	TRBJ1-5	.	CASTSGGTDSNQPQHF	TGTGCCAGCACGTCAGGCGGGACCGATAGCAATCAGCCCCAGCATTTT
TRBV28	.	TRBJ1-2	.	CASSLSREVYYGYTF	TGTGCCAGCAGTCTTTCGCGTGAGGTATACTATGGCTACACCTTC
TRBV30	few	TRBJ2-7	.	CAWSVADRPYEQYF	TGTGCCTGGAGTGTAGCGGACAGACCCTACGAGCAGTACTTC
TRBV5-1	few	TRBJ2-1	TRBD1	CASSLTGTGDYNEQFF	TGCGCCAGCAGCCTAACAGGGACAGGGGATTACAATGAGCAGTTCTTC
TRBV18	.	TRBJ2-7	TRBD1	CASSPSPGTAFSYEQYF	TGTGCCAGCTCACCATCCCCCGGGACAGCTTTTTCCTACGAGCAGTACTTC
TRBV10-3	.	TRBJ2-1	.	CAIRPSADEQFF	TGTGCCATCAGGCCTAGTGCCGATGAGCAGTTCTTC
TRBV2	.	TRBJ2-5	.	CASSEQETQYF	TGTGCCAGCAGTGAGCAGGAGACCCAGTACTTC
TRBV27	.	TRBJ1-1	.	CASSPPSYTEAFF	TGTGCCAGCAGTCCCCCGTCGTACACTGAAGCTTTCTTT
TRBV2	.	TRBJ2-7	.	CASSDQGSSYEQYF	TGTGCCAGCAGTGACCAGGGCAGCTCCTACGAGCAGTACTTC